This T cell receptor beta chain was identified in a study of OX40 agonist ivuxolimab in advanced cancers. Study-wide context: The eligibility criteria allowed prior anti-PD-1, anti-PD-L1 or anti-CTLA-4 therapy, and approximately 42% had some. Study-level results: Still undetermined is the antigen specificity of the expanded peripheral T cells.

V lost 1 base and J lost 5, with 6 bases in between. Germline values: CDR1 SGDLS, CDR2 YYNGEE. There are 12 residues in the CDR3. Comment on this clone: Its antigen is still unknown.

Anyone with autoimmune disease history or systemic immunosuppression was excluded. Sequenced by immunoSEQ multiplex PCR; TCRdb stores in-frame clones only, minus some. The sample consists of 87,000 or so clones, approximately 87% of them appearing once. The sequencing used CD4+ or CD8+ T cells sorted from blood, collected in a trial of the OX40 agonist ivuxolimab. This chain connects TRBV9 to TRBJ1-2, with D unresolved. The receptor was isolated from an adult with an advanced solid tumor such as melanoma, head and neck, liver or kidney cancer. Here the CDR3 reads CASSVIPYGYTF. The CDR3 DNA is TGTGCCAGCAGCGTAATACCTTATGGCTACACCTTC.